These 15 T cell receptor beta chains were all obtained from the same sample, sequenced in a study of persistence of HIV-infected CD4 T cells. These TCRs are of unknown antigen specificity. The libraries were made with immunoSEQ version 4 in survey mode. The protocol was immunoSEQ multiplex PCR, while the TCRdb copy is restricted to in-frame clones and leaves out a portion. The sample has some 31,000 clones, 82% seen once. Cells were stimulated with CMV-infected fibroblast lysates at about 10 ug/mL. Sorted nonresponding memory CD4+ T cells were CD40L-negative, CD69-negative, CD45RO-high. This sample comprised CD4+ T cells sorted from PBMCs after roughly 19-hour stimulation, obtained from a patient who received antiretroviral therapy. The receptor set was obtained from an adult man with HIV who was CMV-seropositive.

V and J are TRBV19 and TRBJ1-4, with D hard to call. Germline values: CDR1 LNHDA, CDR2 SQIVND (reference sequence). This CDR3 is 14 amino acids long. The V gene lost 4 bases and the J gene lost 4 bases, with 10 bases spanning the gap. The CDR3 region has the DNA TGTGCCAGTAGTACTCGGCGGAATAATGAAAAACTGTTTTTT. Amino acids: CASSTRRNNEKLFF.

This chain links TRBV11-1 with TRBJ1-2; the D is unclear. The V end was cut by 3 bases, the J end by 3 bases, with 8 bases between. CDR1 is SGHAT, CDR2 FQDESV, per germline (reference sequence). The CDR3 extends over 13 amino acids. CDR3 sequence reads: CASSLADHYGYTF. The DNA of the CDR3 is TGTGCCAGCAGCTTGGCTGACCACTATGGCTACACCTTC.

This clone was observed a single time. The chain employs TRBV20-1 and TRBJ1-3; 7 nucleotides line up with TRBD1. The CDR3 spans 14 residues. V lost 3 bases and J lost 1; bases outside the gene matches: 3. Looked up from germline, CDR1 is DFQATT and CDR2 is SNEGSKA (reference sequence). The CDR3 DNA reads as TGCAGTGCTAGTAAGGGGGCATCTGGAAACACCATATATTTT. Translation gives CSASKGASGNTIYF.

The V call is TRBV6-5, the J call TRBJ1-2; weak D call: TRBD1 (5 bases). The CDR3 is 13 residues long. Trimming stripped 5 bases from V and 5 bases from J, with 12 bases between. Germline loops: CDR1 MNHEY, CDR2 SVGAGI. The CDR3 sequence: CASSRGGGYGYTF. The DNA of the CDR3 is TGTGCCAGCAGTCGGGGGGGTGGGTATGGCTACACCTTC.

V gene TRBV18 combines with J gene TRBJ2-5; unclear D gene. The CDR3 consists of 14 residues. Trimming removed 3 bases at V and 3 bases at J, with 11 bases between. Germline V gives CDR1 KGHSH, CDR2 LQKENI. In nucleotides, the CDR3 is TGTGCCAGCTCACCGAATAGTCCGAAAGAGACCCAGTACTTC. Amino acid sequence: CASSPNSPKETQYF.

This rearrangement joins TRBV28 to TRBJ1-2; perhaps TRBD1 as D (5 bases). There are 14 residues in the CDR3. Between the trimmed V and J ends, which lost 5 bases and 4 bases, there was a span of 14 bases. Germline CDR1 and CDR2: MDHEN and SYDVKM. CDR3 bases: TGTGCCAGCAGTCCTACACAGGCAGGCTATGGCTACACCTTC. It translates to CASSPTQAGYGYTF.

The chain has TRBV2 and TRBJ1-4; D is uncertain. There are 17 residues in the CDR3. Germline-derived CDR1 and CDR2 are SNHLY and FYNNEI. Trimming took 7 bases from V and 5 from J, leaving 23 bases between them. Here the CDR3 reads CASILSLNIRTNEKLFF. CDR3 nucleotide sequence: TGTGCCAGCATCCTCAGCTTGAACATCCGAACGAATGAAAAACTGTTTTTT.

This chain uses TRBV18 with TRBJ2-2; a weak D match, TRBD1 (6 bases). The CDR3 covers 16 residues. V lost 6 bases, J lost 4 bases, and 18 bases lay in between. The germline V gene has CDR1 KGHSH and CDR2 LQKENI. The CDR3 bases are TGTGCCAGCTCCCCCACGGAAGGACAGTTCACCGGGGAGCTGTTTTTT. Amino acid sequence: CASSPTEGQFTGELFF.

The chain combines TRBV19 with TRBJ1-4, with D perhaps matching TRBD1 (6 bases). The V and J ends lost 3 bases and 3 bases respectively, with 14 bases between them. This CDR3 is 16 amino acids long. The germline gives CDR1 LNHDA, CDR2 SQIVND (reference sequence). The CDR3 loop is CASSIQQGWANEKLFF. The CDR3, as DNA: TGTGCCAGTAGTATCCAACAGGGTTGGGCTAATGAAAAACTGTTTTTT.

The V gene is TRBV13, the J gene TRBJ2-2; D is unclear. Per germline, CDR1 PRHDT and CDR2 FYEKMQ (reference sequence). V was cut by 0 bases and J by 1 base, with 6 bases left in between. The CDR3 covers 15 residues. DNA for the CDR3: TGTGCCAGCAGCTTAGGACGGCTGAACACCGGGGAGCTGTTTTTT. Protein product: CASSLGRLNTGELFF.

The chain carries TRBV5-1 and TRBJ1-3; 9 bases are shared with TRBD1. The CDR3 sequence is 16 residues long. V gave up 0 bases and J gave up 4 bases; unmatched junction bases: 5. CDR1 SGHRS and CDR2 YFSETQ come from the germline V gene. Written as DNA, the CDR3 is TGCGCCAGCAGCTTGGTCGGACAGGGGAAAGGAAACACCATATATTTT. Its protein is CASSLVGQGKGNTIYF.

The V gene is TRBV29-1, the J gene TRBJ2-5; 9 nucleotides line up with TRBD1. Germline CDR1 and CDR2: SQVTM and ANQGSEA. The CDR3 length is 13 residues. V was clipped by 3 bases and J by 6 bases; unmatched bases: 5. CDR3 region: CSVEGQGIKTQYF. The CDR3 DNA follows: TGCAGCGTTGAGGGACAGGGTATAAAGACCCAGTACTTC.

The gene calls are TRBV5-1 and TRBJ1-2, with D maybe TRBD1 (5 bases). The CDR3 covers 14 residues. CDR1 SGHRS and CDR2 YFSETQ come from the germline V gene. V dropped 0 bases and J dropped 2 bases, with 8 bases sitting between them. CDR3 in DNA: TGCGCCAGCAGCTTGGGGGGCTCCAACTATGGCTACACCTTC. It codes for CASSLGGSNYGYTF.

The chain recombines TRBV9 with TRBJ2-2, with TRBD2 matching 14 bases. The V gene end was trimmed by 5 bases and the J gene end by 6 bases; junction bases not matched to a gene: 9. Germline CDR1 is SGDLS and CDR2 is YYNGEE. This CDR3 contains 17 residues. DNA of the CDR3: TGTGCCAGCAGTCTCACCCCGGGACTAGCGGGGGCCGGGGAGCTGTTTTTT. This gives the protein CASSLTPGLAGAGELFF. The full variable domain, in which reference TRBV9 and TRBJ2-2 provide the parts outside the CDR3, is DSGVTQTPKHLITATGQRVTLRCSPRSGDLSVYWYQQSLDQGLQFLIQYYNGEERAKGNILERFSAQQFPDLHSELNLSSLELGDSALYFCASSLTPGLAGAGELFFGEGSRLTVL.

This clone was detected once. V and J are TRBV5-1 and TRBJ1-4; 7 bases fit TRBD1. The junction had 3 bases not matched to a gene; V was cut back by 0 bases and J by 4 bases. Per the germline V gene, CDR1 is SGHRS and CDR2 is YFSETQ. The CDR3 totals 15 residues. The CDR3 sequence: CASSLVTGLNEKLFF. The CDR3 region has the DNA TGCGCCAGCAGCTTGGTGACAGGGCTTAATGAAAAACTGTTTTTT.